Listed below are T cell receptor beta chains from one sample, sequenced in a study of beta chain features in type 1 diabetes. Sequenced by immunoSEQ multiplex PCR; TCRdb stores in-frame clones only, minus some. The sample records roughly 260,000 clones, roughly 20% being singletons. Sequences were obtained from naive CD4+ T cells from blood. These receptors were collected from a woman aged 40 to 50 with type 1 diabetes. Both conserved end residues are part of each CDR3.

V gene	J gene	CDR3 protein
TRBV2	TRBJ1-5	CASSDRDRGVSNQPQHF
TRBV6-6	TRBJ2-4	CASKVGDAGPKNIQYF
TRBV28	TRBJ1-1	CASSWTVPSGAFF
TRBV4-3	TRBJ2-7	CASSQDLGPGAYEQYF
TRBV5-6	TRBJ2-3	CASSLRTSGGDTQYF
TRBV27	TRBJ1-5	CASSPYGGQPQHF
TRBV5-1	TRBJ2-2	CASSLPRAIVGELFF
TRBV28	TRBJ2-5	CASLQGRGSKTQYF
TRBV7-9	TRBJ2-7	CASSPAYEQYF
TRBV4-1	TRBJ1-2	CASSQGWGTGDDGYTF
TRBV7-9	TRBJ1-2	CASRQGAQYGYTF
TRBV30	TRBJ2-1	CAWSVTAGPYNEQFF
TRBV2	TRBJ2-1	CASSRELYNEQFF
TRBV18	TRBJ2-5	CASSPPGERETQYF
TRBV18	TRBJ2-5	CASSPEAGQFGETQYF
TRBV15	TRBJ2-5	CATSNYSGIGVETQYF
TRBV15	TRBJ1-4	CATYPGGAEKLFF
TRBV2	TRBJ1-2	CATGGQLYGYTF
TRBV7-2	TRBJ2-4	CASSSGQGNIQYF
TRBV9	TRBJ1-2	CASSDKGQITLSGYTF
TRBV4-3	TRBJ2-2	CASSPTSGGNTRELFF
TRBV7-3	TRBJ2-1	CASSLGGGNEQFF
TRBV9	TRBJ2-1	CASSVTSGGVNEQFF
TRBV29-1	TRBJ1-1	CSVRSGQTVEAFF
TRBV29-1	TRBJ1-1	CSVARQGNTEAFF
TRBV5-1	TRBJ2-4	CASSLVGTEENIQYF
TRBV7-3	TRBJ2-1	CASSLLGQNEQFF
TRBV27	TRBJ2-3	CASSPLTMVDTQYF
TRBV7-2	TRBJ1-2	CASSFTPGQGDGYTF
TRBV9	TRBJ2-5	CASSVGSSATQYF
TRBV9	TRBJ1-6	CASSEGESSYNSPLHF
TRBV7-6	TRBJ1-2	CASSLQGTDSYGYTF
TRBV29-1	TRBJ2-2	CSVGGGQGPTGELFF